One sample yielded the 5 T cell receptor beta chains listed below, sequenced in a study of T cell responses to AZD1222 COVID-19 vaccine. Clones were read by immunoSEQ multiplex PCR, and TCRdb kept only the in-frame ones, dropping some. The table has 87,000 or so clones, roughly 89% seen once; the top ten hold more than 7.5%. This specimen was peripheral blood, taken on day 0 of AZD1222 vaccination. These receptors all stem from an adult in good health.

CDR3 nucleotide sequence: TGTGCCAGCAGCCCCCAAAATAGCGTTAATTCACCCCTCCACTTT. Amino acid sequence: CASSPQNSVNSPLHF. This rearrangement joins TRBV7-2 to TRBJ1-6, with no clear D. V was pared by 5 bases and J by 6 bases, with 14 bases between. Germline V lookup: CDR1 SGHTA, CDR2 FQGNSA. CDR3 size: 15 residues.

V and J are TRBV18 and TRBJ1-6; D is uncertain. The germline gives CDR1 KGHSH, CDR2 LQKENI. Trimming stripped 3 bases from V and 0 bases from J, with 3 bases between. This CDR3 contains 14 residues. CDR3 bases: TGTGCCAGCTCACCTAGCTCCTATAATTCACCCCTCCACTTT. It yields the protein CASSPSSYNSPLHF.

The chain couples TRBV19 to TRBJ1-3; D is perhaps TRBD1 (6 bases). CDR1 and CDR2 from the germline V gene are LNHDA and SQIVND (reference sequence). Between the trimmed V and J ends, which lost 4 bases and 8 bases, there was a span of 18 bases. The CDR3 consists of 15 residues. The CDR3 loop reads CASSRQDRMGDTIYF. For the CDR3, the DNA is TGTGCCAGTAGTAGACAGGACAGAATGGGAGACACCATATATTTT.

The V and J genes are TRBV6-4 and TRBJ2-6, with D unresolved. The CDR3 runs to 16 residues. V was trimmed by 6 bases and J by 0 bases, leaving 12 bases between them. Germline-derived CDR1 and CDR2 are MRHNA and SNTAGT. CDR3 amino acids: CASSPNRASGANVLTF. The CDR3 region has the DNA TGTGCCAGCAGCCCCAATAGGGCCTCTGGGGCCAACGTCCTGACTTTC.

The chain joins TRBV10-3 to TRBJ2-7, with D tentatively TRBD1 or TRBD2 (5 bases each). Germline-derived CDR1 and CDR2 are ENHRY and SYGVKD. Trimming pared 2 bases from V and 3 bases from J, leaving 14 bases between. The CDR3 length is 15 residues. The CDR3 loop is CAISEGRDGHYEQYF. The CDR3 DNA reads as TGTGCCATCAGTGAGGGCCGGGACGGGCACTACGAGCAGTACTTC.